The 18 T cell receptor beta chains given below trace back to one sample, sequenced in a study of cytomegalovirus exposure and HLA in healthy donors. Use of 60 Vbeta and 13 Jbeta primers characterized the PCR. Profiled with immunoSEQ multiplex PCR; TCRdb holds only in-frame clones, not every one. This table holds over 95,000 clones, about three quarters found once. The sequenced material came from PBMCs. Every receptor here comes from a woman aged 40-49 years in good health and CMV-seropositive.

CDR3 nucleotide sequence: TGCGCCAGCTCACTCGAAAGCGTAGGGGGAGGGTACGAGCAGTACTTC. Its translation: CASSLESVGGGYEQYF. The chain recombines TRBV5-1 with TRBJ2-7, with D maybe TRBD2 (7 bases). This CDR3 contains 16 residues. Trimming removed 7 bases at V and 4 bases at J, with 24 bases between. In germline, CDR1 is SGHRS, CDR2 YFSETQ.

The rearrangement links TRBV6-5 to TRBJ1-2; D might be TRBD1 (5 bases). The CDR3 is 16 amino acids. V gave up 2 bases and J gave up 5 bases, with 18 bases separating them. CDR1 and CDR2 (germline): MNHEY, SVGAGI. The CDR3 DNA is TGTGCCAGCAGTTACGAGTTCCGGCAGGGTGTATATGGCTACACCTTC. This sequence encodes CASSYEFRQGVYGYTF.

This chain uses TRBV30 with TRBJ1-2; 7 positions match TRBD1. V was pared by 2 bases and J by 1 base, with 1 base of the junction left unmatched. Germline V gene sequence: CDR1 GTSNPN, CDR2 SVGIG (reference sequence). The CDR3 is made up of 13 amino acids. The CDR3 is CAWSRGLNYGYTF. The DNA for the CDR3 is TGTGCCTGGAGTAGGGGGCTTAACTATGGCTACACCTTC.

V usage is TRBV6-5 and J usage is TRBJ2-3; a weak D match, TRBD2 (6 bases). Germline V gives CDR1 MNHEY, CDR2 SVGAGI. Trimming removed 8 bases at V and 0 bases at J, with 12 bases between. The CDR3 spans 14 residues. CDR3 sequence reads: CASGRGVSTDTQYF. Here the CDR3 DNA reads TGTGCCAGCGGTCGCGGGGTTAGCACAGATACGCAGTATTTT.

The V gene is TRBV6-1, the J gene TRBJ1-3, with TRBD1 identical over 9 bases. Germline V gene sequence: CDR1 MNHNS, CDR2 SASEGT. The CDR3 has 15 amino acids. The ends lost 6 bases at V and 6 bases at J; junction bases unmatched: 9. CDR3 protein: CASRAGTGIENTIYF. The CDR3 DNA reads TGTGCCAGCAGGGCCGGGACAGGGATAGAAAACACCATATATTTT.

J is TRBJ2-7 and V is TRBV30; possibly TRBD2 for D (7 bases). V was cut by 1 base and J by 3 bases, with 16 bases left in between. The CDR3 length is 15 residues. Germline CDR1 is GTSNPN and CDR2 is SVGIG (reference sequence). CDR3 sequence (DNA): TGTGCCTGGAGTGCCCTGGGGGGGGCGTTCTACGAGCAGTACTTC. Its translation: CAWSALGGAFYEQYF.

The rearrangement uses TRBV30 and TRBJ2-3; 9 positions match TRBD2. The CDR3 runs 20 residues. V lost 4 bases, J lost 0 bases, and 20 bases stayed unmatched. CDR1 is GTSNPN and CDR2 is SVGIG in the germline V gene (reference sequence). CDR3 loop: CAWKRAWLAGIPTSTDTQYF. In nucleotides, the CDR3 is TGTGCCTGGAAGCGCGCGTGGCTAGCGGGGATTCCGACTAGCACAGATACGCAGTATTTT.

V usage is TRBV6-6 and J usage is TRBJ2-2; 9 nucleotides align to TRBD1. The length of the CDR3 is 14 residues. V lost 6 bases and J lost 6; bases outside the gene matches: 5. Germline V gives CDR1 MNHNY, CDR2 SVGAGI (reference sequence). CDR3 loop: CASRVGTGSGELFF. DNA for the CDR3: TGTGCCAGCAGGGTCGGGACAGGGTCCGGGGAGCTGTTTTTT.

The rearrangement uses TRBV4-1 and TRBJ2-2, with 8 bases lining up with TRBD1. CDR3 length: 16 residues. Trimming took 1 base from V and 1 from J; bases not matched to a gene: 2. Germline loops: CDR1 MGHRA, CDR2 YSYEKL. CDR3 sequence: CASSQGQGMNTGELFF. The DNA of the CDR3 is TGCGCCAGCAGCCAAGGACAGGGGATGAACACCGGGGAGCTGTTTTTT.

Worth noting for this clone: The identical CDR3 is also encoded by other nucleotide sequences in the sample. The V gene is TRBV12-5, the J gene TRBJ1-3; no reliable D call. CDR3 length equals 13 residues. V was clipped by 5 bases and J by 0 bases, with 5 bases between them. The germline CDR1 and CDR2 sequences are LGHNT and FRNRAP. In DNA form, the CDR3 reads TGTGCTAGTGGTCTCGTCTCTGGAAACACCATATATTTT. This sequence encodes CASGLVSGNTIYF.

The CDR3, as DNA: TGTGCCAGCAGCTCCGGGGAGGCCCCTTACAATGAGCAGTTCTTC. It encodes CASSSGEAPYNEQFF. The J gene is TRBJ2-1, the V gene TRBV7-3; D is possibly TRBD2 (6 bases). The CDR3 is 15 amino acids. Trimming removed 4 bases from V and 4 bases from J, with 14 bases in between. The V gene's germline CDR1 is SGHTA and CDR2 FQGTGA.

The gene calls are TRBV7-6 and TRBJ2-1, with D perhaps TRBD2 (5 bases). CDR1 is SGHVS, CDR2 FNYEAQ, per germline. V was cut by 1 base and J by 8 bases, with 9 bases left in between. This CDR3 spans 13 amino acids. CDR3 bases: TGTGCCAGCAGCTTAGGAAGAGGGTATGAGCAGTTCTTC. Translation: CASSLGRGYEQFF.

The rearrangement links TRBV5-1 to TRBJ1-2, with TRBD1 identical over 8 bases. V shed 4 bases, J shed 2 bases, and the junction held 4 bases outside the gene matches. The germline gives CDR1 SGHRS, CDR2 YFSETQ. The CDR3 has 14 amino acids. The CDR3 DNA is TGCGCCAGCAGCCCAGGACAGGGCAACTATGGCTACACCTTC. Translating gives CASSPGQGNYGYTF.

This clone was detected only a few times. This CDR3 is CASSSAGYGTGRWNEQYF. For the CDR3, the DNA is TGCGCCAGCAGCTCGGCGGGGTATGGGACAGGGAGGTGGAACGAGCAGTACTTC. The rearrangement joins TRBV5-1 to TRBJ2-7, with TRBD1 matching over 9 bases. Losses at the gene ends were 3 bases for V and 5 bases for J; bases not matched to a gene: 18. The CDR3 contains 18 residues. Germline CDR1 is SGHRS and CDR2 is YFSETQ.

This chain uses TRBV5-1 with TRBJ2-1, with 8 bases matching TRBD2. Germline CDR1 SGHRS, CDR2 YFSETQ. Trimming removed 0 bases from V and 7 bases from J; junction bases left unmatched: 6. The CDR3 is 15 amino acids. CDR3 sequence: CASSLAGGASNEQFF. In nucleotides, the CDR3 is TGCGCCAGCAGCTTGGCCGGGGGGGCCTCAAATGAGCAGTTCTTC. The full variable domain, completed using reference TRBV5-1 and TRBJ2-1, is KAGVTQTPRYLIKTRGQQVTLSCSPISGHRSVSWYQQTPGQGLQFLFEYFSETQRNKGNFPGRFSGRQFSNSRSEMNVSTLELGDSALYLCASSLAGGASNEQFFGPGTRLTVL.

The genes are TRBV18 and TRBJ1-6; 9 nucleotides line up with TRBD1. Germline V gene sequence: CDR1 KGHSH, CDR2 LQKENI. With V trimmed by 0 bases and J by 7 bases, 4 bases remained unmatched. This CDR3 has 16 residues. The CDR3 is CASSPPGQGMNSPLHF. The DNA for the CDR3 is TGTGCCAGCTCACCACCAGGACAGGGGATGAATTCACCCCTCCACTTT.

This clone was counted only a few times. The DNA of the CDR3 is TGTGCCAGCAGTGAAGTCCAGGAGACCCAGTACTTC. This sequence encodes CASSEVQETQYF. The chain combines TRBV2 with TRBJ2-5; D uncertain. The CDR3 totals 12 residues. V gave up 1 base and J gave up 5 bases, with 5 bases separating them. Germline CDR1 SNHLY, CDR2 FYNNEI.

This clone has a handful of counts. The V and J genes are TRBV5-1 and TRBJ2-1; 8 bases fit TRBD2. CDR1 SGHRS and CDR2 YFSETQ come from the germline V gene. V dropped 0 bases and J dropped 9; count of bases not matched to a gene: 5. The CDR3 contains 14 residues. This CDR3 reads CASSLERGTGEQFF. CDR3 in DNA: TGCGCCAGCAGCTTGGAGCGGGGGACTGGTGAGCAGTTCTTC.